A selection of T cell receptor beta chains follows, all from one sample in a study of CD8+ T cells in alopecia areata. This table comes from immunoSEQ multiplex PCR, and its TCRdb copy is limited to in-frame clones, with some not included. The table records more than 200,000 clones, under 70% of them present only once. The sample in question was CD4+ T cells sorted from blood, obtained at week 0. These receptors were obtained from a human donor with alopecia areata. The CDR3 runs from the conserved cysteine through the conserved F or W. The order of the fields is CDR3 length, D gene, V gene, J gene, clone size, CDR3 DNA, CDR3 protein. The D gene is left open where the match is weak. Size tells how often a clone was seen (once, few, many) or the class of an expanded clone, and some rows leave it out.

>15|.|TRBV7-2|TRBJ2-7|.
TGTGCCAGCAGCTTAGGCTCCGACGGGCGCTACGAGCAGTACTTC
CASSLGSDGRYEQYF
>13|.|TRBV29-1|TRBJ2-1|.
TGCAGCGTTGCAAATAGCATCTACAATGAGCAGTTCTTC
CSVANSIYNEQFF
>15|.|TRBV2|TRBJ2-5|.
TGTGCCAGCAAGGGGGGGCGGAGGGCCCAAGAGACCCAGTACTTC
CASKGGRRAQETQYF
>13|.|TRBV2|TRBJ2-2|.
TGTGCCAGCAGCGTTCTCTACACCGGGGAGCTGTTTTTT
CASSVLYTGELFF
>16|TRBD2|TRBV30|TRBJ2-5|.
TGTGCCTCGTCGCACCCGGGACTAGCGGGGGGAGAGACCCAGTACTTC
CASSHPGLAGGETQYF
>12|.|TRBV9|TRBJ2-3|once
.
CASSVGPGAPHF
>13|.|TRBV29-1|TRBJ2-1|few
TGCAGCGTTGGACAGAATTTTTACAATGAGCAGTTCTTC
CSVGQNFYNEQFF
>14|TRBD2|TRBV7-8|TRBJ2-7|.
TGTGCCAGCAGCCGCCGGGAGGGGACCTACGAGCAGTACTTC
CASSRREGTYEQYF
>12|TRBD1|TRBV30|TRBJ2-7|.
TGTGCCACCGGACAGGGGATGGGCGAGCAGTACTTC
CATGQGMGEQYF
>15|TRBD1|TRBV14|TRBJ1-6|.
TGTGCCAGCAGCCAAATAGGACAGGGGAATTCACCCCTCCACTTT
CASSQIGQGNSPLHF
>14|TRBD2|TRBV29-1|TRBJ2-3|.
TGCAGCGTTGAAGGGACTAGTCGTACAGATACGCAGTATTTT
CSVEGTSRTDTQYF
>14|.|TRBV29-1|TRBJ2-3|few
TGCAGCGTGGGCGGGGCGGCGGACACAGATACGCAGTATTTT
CSVGGAADTDTQYF
>15|.|TRBV7-2|TRBJ2-3|.
TGTGCCAGCAGCTTGGTGGGCGACAGCACAGATACGCAGTATTTT
CASSLVGDSTDTQYF
>16|TRBD1|TRBV10-3|TRBJ1-5|.
TGTGCCATCAGTGAGTCGGTAGGACAGGGTAATCAGCCCCAGCATTTT
CAISESVGQGNQPQHF
>14|.|TRBV4-3|TRBJ2-1|.
TGCGCCAGCAGCCAAGGGAGGGGGGGCAATGAGCAGTTCTTC
CASSQGRGGNEQFF
>14|.|TRBV9|TRBJ2-1|.
TGTGCCAGCAGCGTAGATGCGGGGCGTAATGAGCAGTTCTTC
CASSVDAGRNEQFF
>15|.|TRBV4-3|TRBJ1-3|.
TGCGCCAGCAGCCAGGAGGGGGACGGTGGAAACACCATATATTTT
CASSQEGDGGNTIYF
>12|.|TRBV29-1|TRBJ1-2|.
TGCAGCGTTGATATGGGTGGTGATGGCTACACCTTC
CSVDMGGDGYTF
>13|.|TRBV5-1|TRBJ2-2|.
TGCGCCAGCAGCGGTACTAGCACCGGGGAGCTGTTTTTT
CASSGTSTGELFF
>13|TRBD1|TRBV29-1|TRBJ1-4|.
TGCAGCGTCGAGGACAGGGGGAATGAAAAACTGTTTTTT
CSVEDRGNEKLFF
>14|.|TRBV6-5|TRBJ1-2|.
TGTGCCAGCAGGCCTGCCAGGAGCACCTATGGCTACACCTTC
CASRPARSTYGYTF
>12|.|TRBV29-1|TRBJ2-7|.
TGCAGCGTTCGGGACTCAGCCTACGAGCAGTACTTC
CSVRDSAYEQYF
>13|.|TRBV5-6|TRBJ2-7|.
TGTGCCAGCAGAAGGCAATCCTCCTACGAGCAGTACTTC
CASRRQSSYEQYF
>14|.|TRBV2|TRBJ2-2|.
TGTGCCAGCACTAAAGAGGGTTTTCGTGGGGAGCTGTTTTTT
CASTKEGFRGELFF
>11|.|TRBV30|TRBJ2-7|.
TGTGCCTGGAGTCAGAGCTACGAGCAGTACTTC
CAWSQSYEQYF
>16|TRBD1|TRBV4-2|TRBJ2-7|few
TGTGCCAGCAGCCACGTTCCGGGACAGGGAATTGGGGAGCAGTACTTC
CASSHVPGQGIGEQYF
>16|.|TRBV4-1|TRBJ2-1|.
TGCGCCAGCAGCCCACTAGTGTGGAGCTCCTACAATGAGCAGTTCTTC
CASSPLVWSSYNEQFF
>13|.|TRBV29-1|TRBJ1-4|few
TGCAGCGCGGCTGGACAGATGAGGGAAAAACTGTTTTTT
CSAAGQMREKLFF
>13|.|TRBV19|TRBJ1-5|.
TGTGCCAGTAGTATTGTCCTTTTACAGCCCCAGCATTTT
CASSIVLLQPQHF